The sequence of this TCR beta chain was determined in a study of OX40 agonist ivuxolimab in advanced cancers. The assay was immunoSEQ multiplex PCR, and TCRdb's table has in-frame clones only and misses some. The table lists 75,000 to 100,000 clones, roughly 80% of them singletons, with 4.5% to 5.5% in the top ten. The V and J ends lost 3 bases and 4 bases, in that order; junction bases with no gene match: 5. This CDR3 has 16 residues. Per germline, CDR1 KGHSH and CDR2 LQKENI. The chain couples TRBV18 to TRBJ2-1; TRBD2 matches 11 bases. This specimen consisted of CD4+ or CD8+ T cells sorted from blood, obtained in a trial of the OX40 agonist ivuxolimab. The receptor comes from an adult with an advanced solid tumor such as melanoma, head and neck, liver or kidney cancer. CDR3: CASSPSSGRPYNEQFF. The CDR3 DNA sequence: TGTGCCAGCTCACCTTCTAGCGGGAGGCCGTACAATGAGCAGTTCTTC.